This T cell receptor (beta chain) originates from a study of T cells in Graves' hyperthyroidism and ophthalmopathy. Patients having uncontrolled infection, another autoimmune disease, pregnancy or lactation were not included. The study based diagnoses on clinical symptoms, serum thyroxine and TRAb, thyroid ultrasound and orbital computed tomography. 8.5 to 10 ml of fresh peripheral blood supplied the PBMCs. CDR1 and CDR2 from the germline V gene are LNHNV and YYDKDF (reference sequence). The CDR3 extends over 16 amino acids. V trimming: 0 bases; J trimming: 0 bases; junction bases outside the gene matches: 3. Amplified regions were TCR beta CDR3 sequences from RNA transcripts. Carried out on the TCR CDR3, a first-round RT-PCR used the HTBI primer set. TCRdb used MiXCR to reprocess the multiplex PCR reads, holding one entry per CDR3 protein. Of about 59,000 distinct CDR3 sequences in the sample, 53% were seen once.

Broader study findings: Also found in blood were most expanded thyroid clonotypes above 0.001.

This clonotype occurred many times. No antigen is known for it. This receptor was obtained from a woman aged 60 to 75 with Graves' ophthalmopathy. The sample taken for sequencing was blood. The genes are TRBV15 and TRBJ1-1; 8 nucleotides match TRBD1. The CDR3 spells CATSRDLDRVNTEAFF. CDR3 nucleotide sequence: TGTGCCACCAGCAGAGATCTGGACAGGGTGAACACTGAAGCTTTCTTT.